Listed below are T cell receptor beta chains from one sample, sequenced in a study of blood T cell repertoires in COVID-19. Data came from immunoSEQ multiplex PCR; TCRdb stores just in-frame clones and leaves some out. The sample has around 250,000 clones; approximately 83% are singletons. Sequenced sample: PBMCs or T cells enriched from blood (not recorded which). All receptors derive from a woman between 50 and 59 years old who had recovered from COVID-19. Both conserved end residues are part of each CDR3.

V	J	CDR3
TRBV28	TRBJ2-3	CASSFAGSTDTQYF
TRBV28	TRBJ1-2	CASSRAIAGADGYTF
TRBV2	TRBJ2-1	CASIPYNEQFF
TRBV28	TRBJ2-5	CATLDRSQETQYF
TRBV19	TRBJ2-7	CASSSPREGAREQYF
TRBV4-2	TRBJ2-4	CASSQVGGSGQYF
TRBV5-1	TRBJ1-3	CASSLDFVRGGNTIYF
TRBV28	TRBJ2-7	CASRKQGSSYEQYF
TRBV12-5	TRBJ1-1	CASGRGQNTEAFF
TRBV7-6	TRBJ2-6	CASSPRDRGTFGANVLTF
TRBV11-2	TRBJ2-5	CASSFSAGRETQYF
TRBV3-1/TRBV3-2	TRBJ2-7	CASSQVRDSYGQYF
TRBV30	TRBJ1-1	CAWSVLGNTEAFF
TRBV28	TRBJ1-1	CASSRGPNTEAFF
TRBV5-1	TRBJ1-1	CASSPGTGAGGWAFF
TRBV28	TRBJ2-1	CASSSPAEISYNEQFF
TRBV28	TRBJ2-3	CASRQTGSTDTQYF
TRBV7-9	TRBJ1-6	CASSSTGINSPLHF
TRBV7-8	TRBJ1-1	CASSLHRGSTEAFF
TRBV18	TRBJ1-4	CASSLRDRGLSNEKLFF
TRBV4-2	TRBJ2-1	CASSQEASGSSYNEQFF
TRBV5-1	TRBJ1-4	CASSRTAALVNEKLFF
TRBV5-4	TRBJ1-4	CASSPGQGRNEKLFF
TRBV2	TRBJ2-3	CASSDWGQATSTDTQYF
TRBV4-1	TRBJ2-7	CASSPLEGQWYEQYF
TRBV7-8	TRBJ2-1	CASSSQTGGNEQFF
TRBV28	TRBJ2-2	CASSLGGTNTGELFF
TRBV29-1	TRBJ2-7	CSVRTGKGGQYF
TRBV3-1/TRBV3-2	TRBJ1-1	CASSRGGGIGPREAFF
TRBV6-5	TRBJ2-7	CASKRDPVDEQYF
TRBV7-2	TRBJ1-5	CASSSVGGGNQPQHF
TRBV7-9	TRBJ1-4	CASSRPDSDEKLFF
TRBV5-1	TRBJ1-3	CASSLSVPSSGNTIYF
TRBV6-4	TRBJ2-3	CASSGTGTSVDTQYF
TRBV25-1	TRBJ1-1	CASSEGRLNTEAFF
TRBV28	TRBJ1-6	CASSLGRGARSSYNSPLHF